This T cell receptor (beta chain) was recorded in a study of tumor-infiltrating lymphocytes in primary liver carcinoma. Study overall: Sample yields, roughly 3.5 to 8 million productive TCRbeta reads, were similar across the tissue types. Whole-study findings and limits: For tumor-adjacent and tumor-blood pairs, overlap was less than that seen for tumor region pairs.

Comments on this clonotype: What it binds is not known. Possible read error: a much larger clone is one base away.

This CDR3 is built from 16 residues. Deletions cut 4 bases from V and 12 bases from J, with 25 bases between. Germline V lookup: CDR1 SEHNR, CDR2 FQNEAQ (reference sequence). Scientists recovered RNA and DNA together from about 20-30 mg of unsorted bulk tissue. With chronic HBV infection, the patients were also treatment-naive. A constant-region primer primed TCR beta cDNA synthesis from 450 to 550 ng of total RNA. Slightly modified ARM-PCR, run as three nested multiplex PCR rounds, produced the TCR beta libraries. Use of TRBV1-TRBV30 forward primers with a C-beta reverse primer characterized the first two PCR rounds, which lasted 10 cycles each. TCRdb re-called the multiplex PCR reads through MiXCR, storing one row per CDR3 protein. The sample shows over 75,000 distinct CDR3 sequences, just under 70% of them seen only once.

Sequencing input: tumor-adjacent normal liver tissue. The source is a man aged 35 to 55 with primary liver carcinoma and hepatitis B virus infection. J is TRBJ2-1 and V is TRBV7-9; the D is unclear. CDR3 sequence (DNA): TGTGCCAGCAGCTCTAGTGGGCCCCAGCAGTGGGCTGGGCAGTTCTTC. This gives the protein CASSSSGPQQWAGQFF.